This TCR beta chain was recorded in a study of blood T cell repertoires in COVID-19. Sequenced by immunoSEQ multiplex PCR; TCRdb stores in-frame clones only, minus some. The table lists about 370,000 clones, 80% to 90% of them singletons. This clone was observed once. Germline CDR1 reads SGDLS; CDR2 reads YYNGEE. V lost 3 bases to trimming and J lost 7 bases; unmatched junction nucleotides: 10. The CDR3 covers 16 residues. The material sequenced was PBMCs or T cells enriched from blood (not recorded which). The source is a man aged 18 to 29 who had recovered from COVID-19. This chain joins TRBV9 and TRBJ1-1, with 12 bases fitting TRBD1. The CDR3 loop is CASSALPGQGAGEAFF. In nucleotides, the CDR3 is TGTGCCAGCAGCGCCCTCCCGGGACAGGGGGCGGGTGAAGCTTTCTTT.